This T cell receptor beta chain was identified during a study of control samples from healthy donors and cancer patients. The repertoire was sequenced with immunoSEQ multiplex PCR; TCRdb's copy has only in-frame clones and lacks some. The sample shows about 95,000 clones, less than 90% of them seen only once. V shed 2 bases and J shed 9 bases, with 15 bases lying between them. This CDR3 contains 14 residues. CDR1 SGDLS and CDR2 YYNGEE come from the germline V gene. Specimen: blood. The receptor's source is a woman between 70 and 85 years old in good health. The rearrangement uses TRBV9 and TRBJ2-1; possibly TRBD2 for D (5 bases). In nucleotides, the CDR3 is TGTGCCAGCAGCGTCGCGGGTTCAGGTAGTGAGCAGTTCTTC. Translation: CASSVAGSGSEQFF.